This TCR beta chain was documented in a study of OX40 agonist ivuxolimab in advanced cancers. Study-level background: Administration of intravenous ivuxolimab to patients occurred every 2 weeks at 0.01 to 10 mg/kg. Partial responses, seen in three patients, involved one hepatocellular carcinoma and two cutaneous melanomas.

Some clones are missing from TCRdb's copy, which holds only in-frame ones; the method was immunoSEQ multiplex PCR. Seen here are 90,000 or so clones, around 90% observed once, and the top ten hold 3% to 3.5%. Between the trimmed V and J ends, which lost 0 bases and 3 bases, there was a span of 13 bases. The length of the CDR3 is 15 residues. Germline loops: CDR1 SGHRS, CDR2 YFSETQ. The chain joins TRBV5-1 to TRBJ2-7; perhaps D is TRBD1 or TRBD2 (6 bases each). The origin of this receptor is an adult with an advanced solid tumor such as melanoma, head and neck, liver or kidney cancer. The material sequenced was CD4+ or CD8+ T cells sorted from blood, taken in a trial of the OX40 agonist ivuxolimab. The chain's CDR3 is CASSLGQGRIYEQYF. DNA of the CDR3: TGCGCCAGCAGCTTGGGGCAGGGGAGGATCTACGAGCAGTACTTC.